This is a list of T cell receptor beta chains from one sample in a study of regulatory T cells in long-lasting Graves disease. TCRdb independently ran MiXCR on the multiplex PCR reads; one entry per CDR3 protein. The data hold approximately 400,000 distinct CDR3 sequences, with just under 15% observed a single time. This sample also appeared in a second study, on T cells in Graves' hyperthyroidism and ophthalmopathy.

Sample: peripheral blood mononuclear cells (PBMCs), taken at new diagnosis, from a patient treated with antithyroid drugs. The origin of the receptors is a woman between 25 and 40 years old with Graves disease. Both conserved end residues are trimmed from each CDR3. The order of the fields is V gene, CDR3 length, CDR3 protein.

TRBV19,13,ASSILGELNTEAF
TRBV12-3/TRBV12-4,12,ASSFEVRGSTAF
TRBV24-1,13,ATRPTASQDKEQF
TRBV4-1,16,ASSQGGPQESNTGELF
TRBV5-1,13,ASREDSSANYGYT
TRBV12-3/TRBV12-4,13,ASTKTNSGGYTQY
TRBV13,11,ASSFRGEDGYT
TRBV6-1,11,ARRAGEHNEQF
TRBV6-2/TRBV6-3,14,ASSRRTRGNTGELF
TRBV5-1,11,ASSPAPAAEAF
TRBV12-3/TRBV12-4,11,ASRASGNQPQH
TRBV29-1,10,SVALSWYGYT
TRBV12-3/TRBV12-4,15,ASSRSLAGVFTGELF
TRBV11-3,11,ASSSQQGGGYT
TRBV7-8,12,ASSKGRLRETQY
TRBV30,13,AWSRWGDGNTEAF
TRBV7-2,13,ASSLAGGLNTEAF
TRBV5-4,15,ASTISGSRSLGETQY
TRBV10-3,13,AISESGRLINEQF
TRBV11-2,14,ASSLGGAGAGYEQY
TRBV12-3/TRBV12-4,10,ASSLMSTEAF
TRBV10-3,12,AISNPGPNTEAF
TRBV10-2,11,ASSDRSPYEQY
TRBV12-3/TRBV12-4,13,ASRSSGGGQETQY
TRBV27,12,ASSLWTGAGELF
TRBV5-1,16,ASSLVGLASRNTGELF
TRBV6-2/TRBV6-3,15,ASNYEVARVTYNEQF
TRBV10-1,15,ASSERGAALNTGELF
TRBV5-5,13,ASSFGDRDQETQY
TRBV9,12,ASSVGGPSYEQY
TRBV7-3,15,ASSLIGGLGSTDTQY
TRBV9,13,ASSVQDRRRDGYT
TRBV7-2,12,ASSLAQGMNEQF
TRBV20-1,19,SASHTSSSGRKWANTGELF
TRBV20-1,12,SARVGGNNQPQH
TRBV19,11,ATTGAVNQPQH
TRBV20-1,12,SASARGPQDGYT
TRBV2,10,ASSAMNTEAF
TRBV20-1,10,SVGGASYGYT
TRBV20-1,13,SARRGSKVVETQY
TRBV2,10,ASNWQNTEAF
TRBV3-1,13,ASSHQRPQGDTQY
TRBV28,15,ASSSPPFSGIHNEQF
TRBV29-1,12,SVIPWAATGELF
TRBV25-1,14,ASSPPGLAGEGELF